This is a list of T cell receptor beta chains from one sample in a study of cytomegalovirus exposure and HLA in healthy donors. The repertoire was sequenced with immunoSEQ multiplex PCR; TCRdb's copy has only in-frame clones and lacks some. The sample holds 100,000 to 150,000 clones, 60% to 85% seen once. Input material: PBMCs. These receptors came from a woman aged 40 to 50 in good health and CMV-seronegative. Each CDR3 is given with its conserved first and last residue. A D gene is named only where the DNA matches it firmly. Only some rows state a clone size, as once, few, many or a class for expanded clones.

size	V	D	J	CDR3	DNA
few	TRBV28	.	TRBJ2-1	CASEGLSYNEQFF	TGTGCCAGTGAAGGACTCTCCTACAATGAGCAGTTCTTC
.	TRBV6-1	TRBD1	TRBJ2-7	CASSDWTGCEQYF	TGTGCCAGCAGTGACTGGACAGGGTGCGAGCAGTACTTC
.	TRBV19	.	TRBJ2-6	CASSKVLAGDSGANVLTF	TGTGCCAGTAGTAAGGTTCTGGCTGGAGATTCTGGGGCCAACGTCCTGACTTTC
.	TRBV7-8	.	TRBJ1-1	CASLGVIGNTEAFF	TGTGCCAGCTTAGGGGTCATCGGGAACACTGAAGCTTTCTTT
.	TRBV19	TRBD1	TRBJ1-1	CASSMALQGANTEAFF	TGTGCCAGTAGTATGGCTTTACAGGGGGCAAACACTGAAGCTTTCTTT
.	TRBV30	.	TRBJ1-5	CAWSVQGQPYSNQPQHF	TGTGCCTGGAGTGTACAAGGACAACCGTATAGCAATCAGCCCCAGCATTTT
.	TRBV27	TRBD1	TRBJ2-7	CASSSGQGPYEQYF	TGTGCCAGCAGTTCGGGACAGGGCCCCTACGAGCAGTACTTC
.	TRBV27	.	TRBJ1-2	CASSLRAGYNYGYTF	TGTGCCAGCAGTTTAAGGGCAGGGTACAACTATGGCTACACCTTC
.	TRBV30	.	TRBJ2-7	CAWAGSGYEQYF	TGTGCCTGGGCGGGGTCCGGTTACGAGCAGTACTTC
.	TRBV5-4	.	TRBJ1-2	CASSLDSGYGYTF	TGTGCCAGCAGCTTGGACAGTGGCTATGGCTACACCTTC
.	TRBV19	TRBD1	TRBJ1-2	CASSILGQAWNGYTF	TGTGCCAGTAGTATCCTGGGACAGGCGTGGAATGGCTACACCTTC
.	TRBV5-1	.	TRBJ2-1	CASSLTGEDSYNEQFF	TGCGCCAGCAGCTTAACAGGGGAGGACTCCTACAATGAGCAGTTCTTC
.	TRBV28	.	TRBJ2-1	CASSFRGRYNEQFF	TGTGCCAGCAGTTTCAGGGGACGGTACAATGAGCAGTTCTTC
.	TRBV19	TRBD2	TRBJ2-3	CASSELAGEPDTQYF	TGTGCCAGTAGCGAACTAGCGGGAGAGCCAGATACGCAGTATTTT
.	TRBV19	TRBD1	TRBJ1-4	CASSPPGQEYEKLFF	TGTGCCAGTAGTCCCCCCGGACAGGAATACGAAAAACTGTTTTTT
.	TRBV19	TRBD2	TRBJ2-3	CASSKRPGGSTDTQYF	TGTGCCAGTAGTAAGCGACCGGGGGGATCCACAGATACGCAGTATTTT
.	TRBV2	TRBD1	TRBJ2-1	CASKEGWDRGPYNEQFF	TGTGCCAGCAAAGAGGGGTGGGACAGGGGACCCTACAATGAGCAGTTCTTC
.	TRBV27	.	TRBJ1-5	CASSRGGYSNQPQHF	TGTGCCAGCAGTAGAGGAGGTTATAGCAATCAGCCCCAGCATTTT
.	TRBV28	.	TRBJ2-7	CASSPIRYEQYF	TGTGCCAGCAGTCCTATTCGGTACGAGCAGTACTTC
.	TRBV18	TRBD1	TRBJ1-1	CASSPGRTGGRTEAFF	TGTGCCAGCTCACCTGGAAGGACAGGGGGCCGCACTGAAGCTTTCTTT
.	TRBV11-2	TRBD1	TRBJ1-5	CASSSGQLGNQPQHF	TGTGCCAGCAGCTCGGGACAGCTCGGCAATCAGCCCCAGCATTTT
.	TRBV2	TRBD1	TRBJ2-7	CASRQGAWDEQYF	TGTGCCAGCAGACAGGGGGCTTGGGACGAGCAGTACTTC
.	TRBV5-5	TRBD1	TRBJ1-5	CASSLDRAGNQPQHF	TGTGCCAGCAGCTTAGACAGGGCGGGCAATCAGCCCCAGCATTTT
.	TRBV29-1	.	TRBJ2-3	CSGYSTDTQYF	TGCAGCGGTTATTCTACAGATACGCAGTATTTT
.	TRBV9	TRBD1	TRBJ2-3	CASSFRTGVSTDTQYF	TGTGCCAGCAGCTTCCGGACAGGGGTTTCCACAGATACGCAGTATTTT
.	TRBV27	TRBD1	TRBJ2-2	CASTRTGPGTGELFF	TGTGCCAGCACCAGGACAGGGCCGGGCACCGGGGAGCTGTTTTTT
.	TRBV9	.	TRBJ1-3	CASSVNDRTTALQGSGNTIYF	TGTGCCAGCAGCGTGAATGACCGGACAACCGCCCTCCAGGGCTCTGGAAACACCATATATTTT
.	TRBV7-9	.	TRBJ2-5	CASSTTLRETQYF	TGTGCCAGCAGCACAACACTCAGGGAGACCCAGTACTTC
.	TRBV25-1	.	TRBJ2-1	CASSFHREISEQFF	TGTGCCAGCAGTTTTCACAGGGAAATAAGTGAGCAGTTCTTC
.	TRBV18	.	TRBJ2-5	CASSPKPPQVGETQYF	TGTGCCAGCTCACCAAAGCCGCCCCAGGTAGGAGAGACCCAGTACTTC
.	TRBV29-1	.	TRBJ2-6	CSIPRTGDSGANVLTF	TGCAGCATACCACGGACGGGGGACTCTGGAGCCAACGTCCTGACTTTC
.	TRBV11-2	.	TRBJ2-5	CASSRGHQETQYF	TGTGCCAGCAGCAGGGGTCACCAAGAGACCCAGTACTTC
.	TRBV5-1	.	TRBJ2-3	CASIHSGSSTDTQYF	TGCGCCAGCATCCATAGCGGAAGCAGCACAGATACGCAGTATTTT
.	TRBV2	.	TRBJ1-2	CASSPNTEEDGYTF	TGTGCCAGCAGTCCCAACACGGAGGAAGATGGCTACACCTTC
.	TRBV19	TRBD1	TRBJ2-3	CASSGQGALSDTQYF	TGTGCCAGTAGTGGCCAGGGGGCATTGTCAGATACGCAGTATTTT
.	TRBV19	TRBD1	TRBJ1-1	CASSIQGATEAFF	TGTGCCAGTAGTATTCAGGGGGCCACTGAAGCTTTCTTT
.	TRBV6-7	TRBD2	TRBJ2-5	CASSSPGGDLQETQYF	TGTGCCAGCAGTTCCCCTGGGGGGGACCTACAAGAGACCCAGTACTTC
.	TRBV18	TRBD1	TRBJ1-2	CASSPKPGQENGYTF	TGTGCCAGCTCACCCAAACCGGGACAGGAGAATGGCTACACCTTC
.	TRBV7-8	TRBD2	TRBJ2-1	CASSRTSGGHYNEQFF	TGTGCCAGCAGCAGGACTAGCGGGGGCCATTACAATGAGCAGTTCTTC
once	TRBV5-5	.	TRBJ2-7	CASSLFSRPLYEQYF	TGTGCCAGCAGCTTATTTAGCCGGCCCCTCTACGAGCAGTACTTC
.	TRBV9	TRBD1	TRBJ2-2	CASSPQTGVVAGELFF	TGTGCCAGCAGCCCCCAGACAGGGGTGGTTGCCGGGGAGCTGTTTTTT
once	TRBV7-8	.	TRBJ2-5	CASSHSRETQYF	TGTGCCAGCAGCCACAGTAGGGAGACCCAGTACTTC
.	TRBV6-5	.	TRBJ2-1	CASSYSKGGEQFF	TGTGCCAGCAGTTACTCAAAGGGGGGGGAGCAGTTCTTC
.	TRBV10-3	TRBD1	TRBJ2-7	CAISSDRAEQYF	TGTGCCATCAGCTCAGACAGGGCCGAGCAGTACTTC
.	TRBV19	TRBD2	TRBJ2-1	CASSIRLAGNEQFF	TGTGCCAGTAGTATACGGCTAGCGGGCAATGAGCAGTTCTTC
.	TRBV5-1	TRBD1	TRBJ1-2	CASSETGGLNYGYTF	TGCGCCAGCAGTGAAACAGGGGGTCTTAACTATGGCTACACCTTC
.	TRBV4-2	.	TRBJ2-7	CASSQVTDSSSYEQYF	TGTGCCAGCAGCCAAGTGACGGACAGCTCCTCCTACGAGCAGTACTTC
.	TRBV5-1	TRBD2	TRBJ2-1	CASSLGLAGMSNEQFF	TGCGCCAGCTCGCTGGGACTAGCGGGGATGTCCAATGAGCAGTTCTTC